The 13 T cell receptor beta chains in this list originate from one sample, sequenced in a study of shared clonotypes between healthy human individuals. CD8 cells regarded as naive lacked CD45RO, were positively chosen for CCR7, and omitted terminally differentiated effector memory CD45RA+ cells. The method was immunoSEQ multiplex PCR; TCRdb's version includes in-frame clones alone and lacks a portion of them. The profile shows about 2.1 million clones, about 93% of them singletons. The source material was naive CD8+ T cells from PBMCs. Source of these receptors: a man aged 18 to 30 in good health. Some clones in this sample may be carry-over from other donors' samples.

The chain employs TRBV11-2 and TRBJ2-1; D is ambiguous. Germline values: CDR1 SGHAT, CDR2 FQNNGV. V lost 1 base and J 7 bases, leaving 20 bases between the germline ends. The CDR3 is made up of 17 amino acids. The CDR3 loop reads CASSLARVPLELNEQFF. CDR3 coding DNA: TGTGCCAGCAGCTTAGCACGTGTTCCCCTGGAGCTTAATGAGCAGTTCTTC.

The chain links TRBV7-8 to TRBJ2-7; D is possibly TRBD1 (6 bases). Per the germline V gene, CDR1 is SGHVS and CDR2 is FQNEAQ. This CDR3 has 15 residues. V was clipped by 1 base and J by 1 base, with 11 bases between them. CDR3: CASSLGTAASYEQYF. DNA for the CDR3: TGTGCCAGCAGCTTAGGGACAGCTGCTTCCTACGAGCAGTACTTC.

The chain has TRBV27 and TRBJ2-7; possible D gene TRBD2, 6 bases. The CDR3 is 14 amino acids. V lost 6 bases and J 5 bases, leaving 17 bases between the germline ends. Germline CDR1 MNHEY, CDR2 SMNVEV (reference sequence). The CDR3 bases are TGTGCCAGCAGCAGAGTTAGGAGGGAGGACGAGCAGTACTTC. The encoded protein is CASSRVRREDEQYF.

The chain recombines TRBV19 with TRBJ2-7; 9 bases are a match to TRBD1. This CDR3 is 16 amino acids long. The junction had 13 bases not matched to a gene; V was cut back by 4 bases and J by 6 bases. The germline gives CDR1 LNHDA, CDR2 SQIVND (reference sequence). The CDR3 region is CASSTPNRGRSVEQYF. The CDR3 DNA reads TGTGCCAGTAGTACTCCAAACAGGGGGCGGTCCGTCGAGCAGTACTTC.

The V and J genes are TRBV4-2 and TRBJ1-1; D is unclear. With 0 bases removed from V and 1 base from J, the gap between germline ends came to 9 bases. CDR3 size: 15 residues. CDR1 is LGHNA and CDR2 is YNFKEQ in the germline V gene. CDR3 region: CASSQDRQRNTEAFF. The CDR3 DNA follows: TGTGCCAGCAGCCAAGATCGGCAGAGGAACACTGAAGCTTTCTTT.

This chain joins TRBV5-6 and TRBJ2-2; no reliable D call. The CDR3 has 12 residues. Germline CDR1 and CDR2: SGHDT and YYEEEE. V shed 1 base and J shed 4 bases, with 2 bases lying between them. The CDR3 DNA reads TGTGCCAGCAGCTTGTCCACCGGGGAGCTGTTTTTT. As protein: CASSLSTGELFF. The full variable domain, in which reference TRBV5-6 and TRBJ2-2 provide the parts outside the CDR3, is DAGVTQSPTHLIKTRGQQVTLRCSPKSGHDTVSWYQQALGQGPQFIFQYYEEEERQRGNFPDRFSGHQFPNYSSELNVNALLLGDSALYLCASSLSTGELFFGEGSRLTVL.

The chain's CDR3 is CASSLSSWSASYEQYF. The DNA for the CDR3 is TGTGCCAGCAGCTTATCTTCCTGGTCGGCCTCCTACGAGCAGTACTTC. V is TRBV7-2 and J is TRBJ2-7; D uncertain. The germline V gene has CDR1 SGHTA and CDR2 FQGNSA. The CDR3 has 16 residues. Trimming cost V 2 bases and J 0 bases, with 14 bases left between them. The full variable domain, in which reference TRBV7-2 and TRBJ2-7 provide the parts outside the CDR3, is GAGVSQSPSNKVTEKGKDVELRCDPISGHTALYWYRQSLGQGLEFLIYFQGNSAPDKSGLPSDRFSAERTGGSVSTLTIQRTQQEDSAVYLCASSLSSWSASYEQYFGPGTRLTVT.

The rearrangement uses TRBV7-3 and TRBJ2-2, with a tentative D call TRBD2 (5 bases). Trimming pared 2 bases from V and 1 base from J, leaving 8 bases between. There are 15 residues in the CDR3. Germline values: CDR1 SGHTA, CDR2 FQGTGA. In DNA form, the CDR3 reads TGTGCCAGCAGCTTATTGGGGAGGAACACCGGGGAGCTGTTTTTT. It yields the protein CASSLLGRNTGELFF.

This clone was detected only once. The CDR3 loop reads CASSLTWGNTGELFF. CDR3 in DNA: TGTGCCAGCAGTTTAACGTGGGGGAACACCGGGGAGCTGTTTTTT. The chain uses TRBV28 and TRBJ2-2; D gene ambiguous. The germline V and J ends were trimmed by 2 bases and 1 base, with 8 bases remaining between them. The CDR3 is 15 amino acids. Germline values: CDR1 MDHEN, CDR2 SYDVKM.

The chain couples TRBV10-3 to TRBJ1-1; D may be TRBD1 (5 bases). V lost 0 bases, J lost 5 bases, and 19 bases lay in between. Germline V lookup: CDR1 ENHRY, CDR2 SYGVKD. There are 17 residues in the CDR3. Here the CDR3 reads CAISESTGRTLGTEAFF. The DNA for the CDR3 is TGTGCCATCAGTGAGTCGACGGGACGCACTTTGGGGACTGAAGCTTTCTTT.

V gene TRBV7-8 combines with J gene TRBJ2-1; 11 bases line up with TRBD2. The CDR3 totals 15 residues. V dropped 5 bases and J dropped 4; count of bases not matched to a gene: 4. Germline V gene lookup returns CDR1 SGHVS and CDR2 FQNEAQ. The CDR3: CASSGGTSGYNEQFF. CDR3 bases: TGTGCCAGCAGCGGCGGGACTAGCGGATACAATGAGCAGTTCTTC. The whole variable domain, remainder taken from reference TRBV7-8 and TRBJ2-1, is GAGVSQSPRYKVAKRGQDVALRCDPISGHVSLFWYQQALGQGPEFLTYFQNEAQLDKSGLPSDRFFAERPEGSVSTLKIQRTQQEDSAVYLCASSGGTSGYNEQFFGPGTRLTVL.

The count of this clone is one. The rearrangement joins TRBV6-5 to TRBJ1-2; D is unclear. V gave up 6 bases and J gave up 2 bases, with 10 bases separating them. The CDR3 is made up of 13 amino acids. The germline gives CDR1 MNHEY, CDR2 SVGAGI. CDR3 sequence reads: CASSSTRNYGYTF. DNA of the CDR3: TGTGCCAGCAGCTCTACGAGGAACTATGGCTACACCTTC.

This sequence joins TRBV11-2 and TRBJ2-1; no firm D call. CDR1 is SGHAT, CDR2 FQNNGV, per germline. The CDR3 runs 11 residues. Trimming took 2 bases from V and 10 from J, leaving 6 bases between them. CDR3 region: CASSLTPEQFF. The CDR3 DNA sequence: TGTGCCAGCAGCTTAACGCCCGAGCAGTTCTTC.